This T cell receptor (beta chain) was captured by sequencing in a study of T cells in Graves' hyperthyroidism and ophthalmopathy. From RNA transcripts, TCR beta CDR3 regions were amplified. The HTBI set primed first-round TCR CDR3 RT-PCR. Using its own MiXCR run on the multiplex PCR reads, TCRdb lists one record per CDR3 protein. The table has about 99,000 distinct CDR3 sequences, less than 55% seen once; the top ten hold roughly 24%. A remark on this clonotype: Its antigen remains unidentified.

Thyroid ultrasound and orbital computed tomography, with clinical symptoms and serum thyroxine and TRAb, informed diagnoses. Study-level results: The model's output predicted ophthalmopathy at a median of 6.5 months prior to onset. Ophthalmopathy was distinguished from stable hyperthyroidism by 13 V-J signatures.

Trimming pared 11 bases from V and 3 bases from J, leaving 17 bases between. Germline CDR1 reads LGHNA; CDR2 reads YNFKEQ. The CDR3 has 14 amino acids. The J gene is TRBJ1-3, the V gene TRBV4-2; perhaps TRBD1 as D (6 bases). Sequencing was performed on blood. This TCR was recovered from a man between 35 and 55 years old with Graves' hyperthyroidism. The CDR3 here is CAWSVGANGNTIYF. CDR3 coding DNA: TGTGCCTGGAGTGTGGGGGCAAATGGAAACACCATATATTTT.